This T cell receptor (beta chain) was obtained from a study of technical replicates of blood from several donors. Between the trimmed V and J ends, which lost 0 bases and 7 bases, there was a span of 10 bases. Germline values: CDR1 LNHNV, CDR2 YYDKDF (reference sequence). The CDR3 consists of 15 residues. Repertoires were generated with immunoSEQ multiplex PCR, while TCRdb's copy carries only in-frame clones and drops some. The sample records approximately 76,000 clones, 91% being singletons. The receptor comes from a human donor in good health. V and J are TRBV15 and TRBJ1-6; D unresolved. Source material: T cells isolated from PBMCs. The CDR3, as DNA: TGTGCCACCAGCAGAGAGTACAGCCAAAATTCACCCCTCCACTTT. Amino acid sequence: CATSREYSQNSPLHF.